A single T cell receptor (beta chain) is shown here with its context. This entry belongs to a study of blood T cell repertoires in COVID-19. The CDR3 has 15 residues. Per germline, CDR1 MGHRA and CDR2 YSYEKL. V lost 1 base to trimming and J lost 0 bases, with 7 bases between them. Participant-given clinical history determined each cohort assignment. The data were produced by immunoSEQ multiplex PCR, yet TCRdb's version contains in-frame clones alone and is incomplete. This table has 310,000 or so clones, roughly nine tenths appearing once. Sequenced input: PBMCs or T cells enriched from blood (not recorded which). The sequence derives from a woman aged 25 to 45 who had recovered from COVID-19. V usage is TRBV4-1 and J usage is TRBJ2-1; D might be TRBD2 (6 bases). CDR3 residues: CASSQVGSSYNEQFF. For the CDR3, the DNA is TGCGCCAGCAGCCAAGTCGGGAGCTCCTACAATGAGCAGTTCTTC.